These 27 T cell receptor beta chains were sequenced from one sample in a study of Graves' ophthalmopathy and Graves' hyperthyroidism. RNA transcripts provided the template for amplifying TCR beta CDR3 regions. A first-round RT-PCR used HTBI primers, followed by a second-round multiplex PCR. TCRdb re-analysed the multiplex PCR reads in MiXCR, keeping a single row per CDR3 protein. The table has roughly 500,000 distinct CDR3 sequences, 13% to 15% seen once. Source material: blood. All receptors derive from a woman between 25 and 40 years old with Graves' ophthalmopathy.

Comment on this clonotype: The junction differs from germline at one of its ends, possibly a read error. The chain links TRBV30 to TRBJ1-5; no reliable D call. The CDR3 is made up of 15 amino acids. From germline, CDR1 is GTSNPN and CDR2 SVGIG (reference sequence). Here the CDR3 reads CAWSSTRLTGQPQQF. CDR3 bases: TGTGCCTGGAGTTCGACGCGTCTCACGGGTCAGCCCCAGCAGTTT.

This clonotype has a handful of counts. The rearrangement links TRBV18 to TRBJ2-7; TRBD2 agrees at 7 bases. The CDR3 runs 14 residues. J was trimmed by 2 bases and V by 1 base; bases with no gene match: 2. The germline V gene encodes CDR1 KGHSH and CDR2 LQKENI. The DNA of the CDR3 is TGTGCCAGCTCACCACATGGGGGGGCCTACGAGCAGTACTTC. It translates to CASSPHGGAYEQYF.

The table lists this clonotype with a few counts. The chain's CDR3 is CASSSGESSYNEQFF. As DNA, the CDR3 is TGTGCCAGCAGTTCGGGGGAGAGCTCCTACAATGAGCAGTTCTTC. The genes are TRBV6-5 and TRBJ2-1; tentatively, D is TRBD2 (6 bases). V was shortened by 4 bases and J by 0 bases, with 10 bases between the two germline ends. Looked up from germline, CDR1 is MNHEY and CDR2 is SVGAGI. This CDR3 comprises 15 residues.

This clonotype was seen repeatedly, ten times or more. The chain joins TRBV6-1 to TRBJ1-2; D is ambiguous. This CDR3 spans 10 amino acids. V lost 3 bases to trimming and J lost 8 bases, with 4 bases between them. Germline V gene lookup returns CDR1 MNHNS and CDR2 SASEGT. CDR3 sequence reads: CASSDIGYTF. The CDR3 DNA is TGTGCCAGCAGTGACATCGGCTACACCTTC.

This clonotype was counted many times. This chain links TRBV28 with TRBJ2-7; D is perhaps TRBD2 (6 bases). Trimming removed 8 bases at V and 2 bases at J, with 10 bases between. The V gene's germline CDR1 is MDHEN and CDR2 SYDVKM. The CDR3 extends over 12 amino acids. The CDR3 loop reads CASGDSAYEQYF. CDR3 nucleotides: TGTGCCAGCGGGGACTCGGCCTACGAGCAGTACTTC.

This clonotype was seen ten or more times. The V call is TRBV10-3, the J call TRBJ2-5; TRBD1 might be the D (6 bases). V lost 10 bases, J lost 4 bases, and 19 bases lay in between. The CDR3 is made up of 14 amino acids. Germline assignment: CDR1 ENHRY and CDR2 SYGVKD. Here the CDR3 reads CATSDHRVGETQYF. As DNA, the CDR3 is TGTGCCACCTCAGATCACAGGGTTGGAGAGACCCAGTACTTC.

This clonotype was picked up many times. V usage is TRBV6-1 and J usage is TRBJ2-2, with 8 bases matching TRBD1. V gave up 6 bases and J gave up 5 bases; unmatched junction bases: 8. The CDR3 length is 15 residues. Germline lookup yields CDR1 MNHNS and CDR2 SASEGT. CDR3 residues: CASRPRTGWTGELFF. In nucleotides, the CDR3 is TGTGCCAGCAGACCTAGGACAGGGTGGACCGGGGAGCTGTTTTTT.

This clonotype showed up many times. One end of the junction fails to match germline, which may point to a read error. The J gene is TRBJ2-7, the V gene TRBV5-1; D gene unclear. The germline gives CDR1 SGHRS, CDR2 YFSETQ. The CDR3 loop spans 12 amino acids. The CDR3 coding sequence is TGTGCCAGCAGCTTAGGGAACTACGAGCAGTACTTC. Amino acid sequence: CASSLGNYEQYF.

This clonotype was picked up many times. The V and J genes are TRBV27 and TRBJ1-2; 9 nucleotides align to TRBD1. Looked up from germline, CDR1 is MNHEY and CDR2 is SMNVEV (reference sequence). Trimming at V came to 6 bases and at J to 8 bases, leaving 10 bases not matched to a gene. The CDR3 spans 14 residues. The CDR3 sequence is CASSRDRGLGGYTF. The CDR3 bases are TGTGCCAGCAGCCGCGACAGGGGGTTGGGAGGCTACACCTTC.

This clonotype turned up a few times. This chain links TRBV9 with TRBJ2-5, with 16 bases fitting TRBD2. In germline, CDR1 is SGDLS, CDR2 YYNGEE. J gave up 5 bases and V 6 bases, and 10 bases lay outside the gene matches. The CDR3 consists of 17 residues. The CDR3 sequence is CASTKGLAGGPWETQYF. CDR3 DNA: TGTGCCAGCACCAAGGGACTAGCGGGAGGGCCGTGGGAGACCCAGTACTTC.

This clonotype was seen many times. The V and J genes are TRBV7-2 and TRBJ1-5; D might be TRBD1 (5 bases). This CDR3 spans 17 amino acids. From germline, CDR1 is SGHTA and CDR2 FQGNSA. V was cut by 1 base and J by 3 bases, with 16 bases left in between. The CDR3 sequence: CASSLVGGGLANQPQHF. CDR3 DNA sequence: TGTGCCAGCAGCTTAGTCGGGGGTGGGTTGGCCAATCAGCCCCAGCATTTT.

This clonotype was counted at least ten times. This chain links TRBV30 with TRBJ1-6; D is uncertain. The length of the CDR3 is 13 residues. Germline-derived CDR1 and CDR2 are GTSNPN and SVGIG (reference sequence). Trimming took 0 bases from V and 7 from J, leaving 7 bases between them. The CDR3 loop reads CAWSVPGNSPLHF. The CDR3 DNA is TGTGCCTGGAGTGTACCGGGGAATTCACCCCTCCACTTT.

This clonotype showed up many times. This CDR3 is CSVEPWAGQETQYF. CDR3 nucleotides: TGCAGCGTTGAACCTTGGGCCGGGCAGGAGACCCAGTACTTC. The V call is TRBV29-1, the J call TRBJ2-5; D is unresolved. V was clipped by 2 bases and J by 5 bases, with 15 bases between them. The length of the CDR3 is 14 residues. CDR1 is SQVTM, CDR2 ANQGSEA, per germline.

This clonotype was seen many times. V is TRBV7-9 and J is TRBJ1-1, with a possible D match to TRBD1 (5 bases). The CDR3 length is 15 residues. Germline assignment: CDR1 SEHNR and CDR2 FQNEAQ (reference sequence). Trimming removed 2 bases at V and 2 bases at J, with 12 bases between. DNA for the CDR3: TGTGCCAGCAGCTTACAGCGGGGGTTAAACACTGAAGCTTTCTTT. Its translation: CASSLQRGLNTEAFF.

This clonotype was counted at least ten times. This sequence joins TRBV30 and TRBJ1-5; TRBD1 matches at 9 bases. Unmatched junction bases numbered 0, after V lost 0 bases and J lost 6 bases. Germline loops: CDR1 GTSNPN, CDR2 SVGIG (reference sequence). The CDR3 has 13 amino acids. CDR3 residues: CAWSVQGAQPQHF. The CDR3 DNA reads TGTGCCTGGAGTGTACAGGGGGCTCAGCCCCAGCATTTT. The variable domain in full, completed from reference TRBV30 and TRBJ1-5, reads SQTIHQWPATLVQPVGSPLSLECTVEGTSNPNLYWYRQAAGRGLQLLFYSVGIGQISSEVPQNLSASRPQDRQFILSSKKLLLSDSGFYLCAWSVQGAQPQHFGDGTRLSIL.

V and J are TRBV3-1 and TRBJ2-7, with TRBD1 identical over 8 bases. The CDR3 length is 12 residues. In germline, CDR1 is LGHDT, CDR2 YNNKEL (reference sequence). J lost 13 bases, V lost 1 base, and 6 bases had no gene match. CDR3 in amino acids: CASSQGTGWVYF. The CDR3 coding sequence is TGTGCCAGCAGCCAAGGGACAGGGTGGGTCTACTTC.

Many counts were recorded for this clonotype. The J gene is TRBJ2-5, the V gene TRBV20-1, with a weak D call TRBD2 (5 bases). The CDR3 loop spans 16 amino acids. The germline V and J ends were trimmed by 6 bases and 1 base, with 21 bases remaining between them. Germline V CDR1 and CDR2: DFQATT, SNEGSKA (reference sequence). This CDR3 is CSAEPAGRGIQETQYF. CDR3 sequence (DNA): TGCAGTGCCGAGCCCGCGGGCCGGGGAATCCAAGAGACCCAGTACTTC.

About this clonotype: The junction differs from germline at one of its ends, possibly a read error. This chain connects TRBV12-3 or TRBV12-4 to TRBJ2-5; the D call may be TRBD1 or TRBD2 (6 bases each). This CDR3 spans 16 amino acids. The DNA of the CDR3 is TGTGCCAGCAATGGGGGGCAGGGTGGGAACCAGGAGACCCAGTACTTC. This encodes CASNGGQGGNQETQYF.

This clonotype occurred many times. This chain joins TRBV20-1 and TRBJ2-7; D might be TRBD1 (7 bases). Trimming left V 0 bases short and J 0 bases short, with 15 bases between. Germline V gene lookup returns CDR1 DFQATT and CDR2 SNEGSKA (reference sequence). This CDR3 comprises 16 residues. The DNA for the CDR3 is TGCAGTGCTAGAGATCCGGCAGGGGGGAGCTCCTACGAGCAGTACTTC. Amino acid sequence: CSARDPAGGSSYEQYF.

This clonotype was recorded many times. This rearrangement joins TRBV20-1 to TRBJ2-6; D remains unclear. This CDR3 has 14 amino acids. Trimming pared 4 bases from V and 0 bases from J, leaving 7 bases between. Germline assignment: CDR1 DFQATT and CDR2 SNEGSKA (reference sequence). CDR3 in DNA: TGCAGTGCTATGAAGATCTCTGGGGCCAACGTCCTGACTTTC. Translation gives CSAMKISGANVLTF.

This clonotype was detected ten times or more. This chain uses TRBV6-5 with TRBJ2-2; 13 nucleotides match TRBD2. Germline values: CDR1 MNHEY, CDR2 SVGAGI. V shed 2 bases, J shed 4 bases, and the junction held 4 bases outside the gene matches. This CDR3 has 17 residues. The DNA of the CDR3 is TGTGCCAGCAGTTACGGAACTAGCGGGAGGGCCACCGGGGAGCTGTTTTTT. Translation: CASSYGTSGRATGELFF.

This clonotype occurred a few times. The chain is built from TRBV28 and TRBJ2-3, with D perhaps TRBD1 or TRBD2 (6 bases each). Per germline, CDR1 MDHEN and CDR2 SYDVKM. V shed 4 bases and J shed 8 bases, with 22 bases lying between them. This CDR3 has 16 amino acids. The CDR3 region has the DNA TGTGCCAGCAGTTCCAGAGAGGGGGTGTCCGGGGGTACGCAGTATTTT. It translates to CASSSREGVSGGTQYF. Full variable domain (rest looked up from reference TRBV28 and TRBJ2-3): DVKVTQSSRYLVKRTGEKVFLECVQDMDHENMFWYRQDPGLGLRLIYFSYDVKMKEKGDIPEGYSVSREKKERFSLILESASTNQTSMYLCASSSREGVSGGTQYFGPGTRLTVL.

Ten or more counts support this clonotype. This sequence joins TRBV28 and TRBJ1-2; D is uncertain. Germline CDR1 reads MDHEN; CDR2 reads SYDVKM. The CDR3 consists of 16 residues. Trimming took 6 bases from V and 0 from J, leaving 17 bases between them. CDR3 DNA sequence: TGTGCCAGCAGCCGCCGGGAACTTAGAGCTAACTATGGCTACACCTTC. Its protein product is CASSRRELRANYGYTF.

Ten or more counts support this clonotype. This rearrangement joins TRBV18 to TRBJ2-4; the D gene is possibly TRBD1 (5 bases). CDR1 and CDR2 from the germline V gene are KGHSH and LQKENI. There are 15 residues in the CDR3. Trimming pared 2 bases from V and 3 bases from J, leaving 11 bases between. CDR3 sequence (DNA): TGTGCCAGCTCACCATCAGGGTGGGACAAAAACATTCAGTACTTC. It yields the protein CASSPSGWDKNIQYF.

This clonotype has at least ten counts. The rearrangement joins TRBV20-1 to TRBJ2-7; no definite D call. In germline, CDR1 is DFQATT, CDR2 SNEGSKA (reference sequence). The CDR3 sequence is 14 residues long. Deletions cut 0 bases from V and 1 base from J, with 10 bases between. This CDR3 reads CSARDVGGSYEQYF. The DNA for the CDR3 is TGCAGTGCTAGAGATGTGGGCGGTTCCTACGAGCAGTACTTC.

This clonotype was seen many times. The rearrangement uses TRBV6-5 and TRBJ1-5; D is undetermined. Looked up from germline, CDR1 is MNHEY and CDR2 is SVGAGI. This CDR3 spans 12 amino acids. Trimming removed 7 bases at V and 6 bases at J, with 10 bases between. The CDR3 region has the DNA TGTGCCAGCACTACCAAGGGTCAGCCCCAGCATTTT. Protein: CASTTKGQPQHF.

Ten or more counts support this clonotype. This chain links TRBV28 with TRBJ2-7; a possible D gene is TRBD2 (6 bases). The V gene lost 3 bases and the J gene lost 4 bases, with 13 bases spanning the gap. In germline, CDR1 is MDHEN, CDR2 SYDVKM. There are 14 residues in the CDR3. CDR3 protein: CASSFAGSLYEQYF. The CDR3 DNA reads as TGTGCCAGCAGTTTTGCGGGGTCCCTTTACGAGCAGTACTTC. Using reference TRBV28 and TRBJ2-7 for the parts outside the CDR3, the full variable domain is DVKVTQSSRYLVKRTGEKVFLECVQDMDHENMFWYRQDPGLGLRLIYFSYDVKMKEKGDIPEGYSVSREKKERFSLILESASTNQTSMYLCASSFAGSLYEQYFGPGTRLTVT.